This T cell receptor beta chain was identified in a study of T cells in Graves' hyperthyroidism and ophthalmopathy. Study at large: Once the initial diagnosis was made, peripheral blood was obtained before any treatment.

Findings and limits, study-wide: Blood also showed most of the thyroid clonotypes that were expanded above 0.001. Model predictions of ophthalmopathy came a median around 6.5 months before onset.

Amplified TCR beta CDR3 regions derived from RNA transcripts. The HTBI primer set drove a first-round RT-PCR of the TCR CDR3. TCRdb reanalysed the multiplex PCR reads using MiXCR and keeps one entry per CDR3 protein. The repertoire holds more than 650,000 distinct CDR3 sequences, with approximately 15% as singletons. CDR3 length: 13 amino acids. CDR1 and CDR2 (germline): DFQATT, SNEGSKA (reference sequence). The V end was cut by 3 bases, the J end by 3 bases, with 12 bases between. Exclusion of a patient resulted from uncontrolled infection, other autoimmune disease, pregnancy or lactation. As for this clonotype: The antigen is unknown.

This chain joins TRBV20-1 and TRBJ2-7; D is unresolved. This clonotype originated in a young woman with Graves' hyperthyroidism. Material: blood. The CDR3 sequence is CSARSALYYEQYF. The CDR3 DNA reads as TGCAGTGCTAGGAGTGCCTTATACTACGAGCAGTACTTC.